The rows below give T cell receptor beta chains drawn from one sample of a study of blood T cells in healthy people across ages. TCRdb independently ran MiXCR on the 5' RACE reads; one entry per CDR3 protein. The sample consists of 1 million or so distinct CDR3 sequences, almost 25% of them appearing once. A further study also used this sample, focusing on T cells of mothers and their children.

Sequenced: blood. The receptors originated from a girl aged 2 to 9 in good health. Both conserved end residues are part of each CDR3. A D gene is named only where the DNA matches it firmly. Clone size is stated in some rows and not others, as once, few, many or a class when expanded.

v_call,clone_size,j_call,d_call,cdr3_aa,cdr3_nt
TRBV2,-,TRBJ2-2,-,CASSADRTGELFF,TGTGCCAGCAGTGCCGACAGAACCGGGGAGCTGTTTTTT
TRBV5-6,-,TRBJ2-3,-,CANSLTAPDTQYF,TGTGCCAACAGCTTGACGGCCCCAGATACGCAGTATTTT
TRBV4-3,-,TRBJ1-2,TRBD1,CASSQERTGGGYTF,TGCGCCAGCAGCCAAGAAAGGACAGGCGGTGGCTACACCTTC
TRBV28,-,TRBJ2-5,TRBD2,CASSEGTREETQYF,TGTGCCAGCAGTGAGGGGACTAGGGAAGAGACCCAGTACTTC
TRBV29-1,few,TRBJ2-1,TRBD2,CSVGLAGIDNEQFF,TGCAGCGTGGGCCTAGCGGGAATCGACAATGAGCAGTTCTTC
TRBV9,many,TRBJ1-2,-,CASSVGQNYGYTF,TGTGCCAGCAGCGTCGGACAGAACTATGGCTACACCTTC
TRBV7-2,few,TRBJ1-1,-,CASSFRGATEAFF,TGTGCCAGCAGCTTCCGGGGGGCGACTGAAGCTTTCTTT
TRBV4-3,-,TRBJ2-2,TRBD2,CASSRGLAGPLFF,TGCGCCAGCAGCCGCGGACTAGCGGGCCCCCTGTTTTTT
TRBV3-1,-,TRBJ2-7,-,CASSLKGPGREQYF,TGTGCCAGCAGCCTAAAAGGGCCGGGGCGGGAGCAGTACTTC
TRBV7-8,-,TRBJ2-1,TRBD1,CASSPPGTGKVHEQFF,TGTGCCAGCAGCCCCCCCGGGACAGGGAAGGTTCATGAGCAGTTCTTC
TRBV20-1,-,TRBJ2-3,TRBD2,CSAGGNLAGPTDTQYF,TGCAGTGCGGGAGGGAACTTAGCGGGACCCACAGATACGCAGTATTTT
TRBV6-6,few,TRBJ2-3,-,CASSHQTTDTQYF,TGTGCCAGCAGCCACCAAACCACAGATACGCAGTATTTT
TRBV19,few,TRBJ1-4,TRBD1,CASSHTRGQRNEKLFF,TGTGCCAGTAGCCATACCAGGGGACAGCGTAATGAAAAACTGTTTTTT
TRBV7-2,few,TRBJ1-4,TRBD1,CASSFLPQGITNEKLFF,TGTGCCAGCAGCTTTCTTCCACAGGGGATCACTAATGAAAAACTGTTTTTT
TRBV27,few,TRBJ1-3,-,CASSPRPKATIYF,TGTGCCAGCAGTCCCCGCCCCAAGGCCACCATATATTTT
TRBV2,-,TRBJ2-1,-,CASNRLNEQFF,TGTGCCAGCAACCGGCTTAATGAGCAGTTCTTC
TRBV3-1,few,TRBJ1-1,-,CASSQGGGIPEAFF,TGTGCCAGCAGCCAAGGAGGAGGGATCCCTGAAGCTTTCTTT
TRBV12-3/TRBV12-4,once,TRBJ2-3,TRBD2,CASKVRGDAQYF,TGTGCCAGCAAAGTCCGGGGGGATGCGCAGTATTTT
TRBV12-3/TRBV12-4,-,TRBJ2-5,-,CASSRPRTIQETQYF,TGTGCCAGCAGCCGCCCAAGGACAATACAAGAGACCCAGTACTTC
TRBV4-1,-,TRBJ1-1,TRBD1,CASSHSPGTGVGTEAFF,TGCGCCAGCAGCCATAGCCCCGGGACAGGGGTGGGCACTGAAGCTTTCTTT
TRBV18,-,TRBJ2-3,-,CASSPGEAGADTQYF,TGTGCCAGCTCACCAGGCGAGGCGGGCGCAGATACGCAGTATTTT
TRBV7-2,-,TRBJ2-5,-,CASSLDVGEETQYF,TGTGCCAGCAGCTTAGATGTTGGGGAAGAGACCCAGTACTTC
TRBV7-2,many,TRBJ1-2,TRBD1,CASSATGTVPYGYTF,TGTGCCAGCAGCGCAACCGGGACAGTTCCCTATGGCTACACCTTC
TRBV19,-,TRBJ2-3,-,CASSSRGAGTQYF,TGTGCCAGTAGTTCGAGGGGGGCCGGTACGCAGTATTTT
TRBV5-6,few,TRBJ2-7,-,CASILLLIGEQYF,TGTGCCAGCATCCTTCTTCTCATAGGCGAGCAGTACTTC
TRBV28,few,TRBJ1-1,TRBD1,CASRSRETGIPYNTEAFF,TGTGCCAGCAGAAGTCGTGAGACAGGGATCCCCTACAACACTGAAGCTTTCTTT
TRBV7-6,-,TRBJ1-4,TRBD1,CASSLSPPLEGASNEKLFF,TGTGCCAGCAGCTTAAGCCCCCCCTTGGAGGGGGCGTCTAATGAAAAACTGTTTTTT
TRBV29-1,-,TRBJ2-7,-,CSVEEPSYEQYF,TGCAGCGTTGAAGAGCCCTCCTACGAGCAGTACTTC
TRBV7-2,few,TRBJ1-1,-,CASSQGSGTEAFF,TGTGCCAGCAGCCAAGGGTCAGGCACTGAAGCTTTCTTT
TRBV3-1,-,TRBJ1-4,-,CASSQEARKLFF,TGTGCCAGCAGCCAAGAGGCACGAAAACTGTTTTTT
TRBV11-2,-,TRBJ2-1,TRBD2,CASSLASGVYNEQFF,TGTGCCAGCAGCTTAGCTAGCGGGGTGTACAATGAGCAGTTCTTC